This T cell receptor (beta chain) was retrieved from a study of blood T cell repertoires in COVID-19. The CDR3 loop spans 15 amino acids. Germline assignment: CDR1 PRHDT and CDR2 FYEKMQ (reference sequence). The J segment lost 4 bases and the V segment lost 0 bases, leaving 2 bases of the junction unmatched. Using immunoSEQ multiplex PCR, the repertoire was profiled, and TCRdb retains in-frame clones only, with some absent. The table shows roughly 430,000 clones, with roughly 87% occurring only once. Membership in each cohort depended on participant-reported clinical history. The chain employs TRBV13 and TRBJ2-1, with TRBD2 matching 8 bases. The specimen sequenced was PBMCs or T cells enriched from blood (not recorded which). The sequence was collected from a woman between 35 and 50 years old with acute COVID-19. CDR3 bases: TGTGCCAGCAGCTTAGGCGGGGGGGAATACAATGAGCAGTTCTTC. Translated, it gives CASSLGGGEYNEQFF.